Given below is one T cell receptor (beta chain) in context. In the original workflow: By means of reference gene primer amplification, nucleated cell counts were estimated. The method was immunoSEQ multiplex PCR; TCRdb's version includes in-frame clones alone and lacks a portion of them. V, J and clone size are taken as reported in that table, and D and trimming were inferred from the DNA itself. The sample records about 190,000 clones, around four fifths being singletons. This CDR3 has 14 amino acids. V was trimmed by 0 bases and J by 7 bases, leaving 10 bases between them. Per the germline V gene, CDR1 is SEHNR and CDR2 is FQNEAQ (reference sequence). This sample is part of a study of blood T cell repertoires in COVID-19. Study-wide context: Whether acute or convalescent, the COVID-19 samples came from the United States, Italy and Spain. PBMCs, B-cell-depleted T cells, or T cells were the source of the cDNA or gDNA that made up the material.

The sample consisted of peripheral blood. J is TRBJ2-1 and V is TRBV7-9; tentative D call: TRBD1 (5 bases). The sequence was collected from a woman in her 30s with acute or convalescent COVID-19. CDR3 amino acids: CASSLAGPGNEQFF. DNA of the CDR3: TGTGCCAGCAGCTTAGCGGGGCCCGGGAATGAGCAGTTCTTC.